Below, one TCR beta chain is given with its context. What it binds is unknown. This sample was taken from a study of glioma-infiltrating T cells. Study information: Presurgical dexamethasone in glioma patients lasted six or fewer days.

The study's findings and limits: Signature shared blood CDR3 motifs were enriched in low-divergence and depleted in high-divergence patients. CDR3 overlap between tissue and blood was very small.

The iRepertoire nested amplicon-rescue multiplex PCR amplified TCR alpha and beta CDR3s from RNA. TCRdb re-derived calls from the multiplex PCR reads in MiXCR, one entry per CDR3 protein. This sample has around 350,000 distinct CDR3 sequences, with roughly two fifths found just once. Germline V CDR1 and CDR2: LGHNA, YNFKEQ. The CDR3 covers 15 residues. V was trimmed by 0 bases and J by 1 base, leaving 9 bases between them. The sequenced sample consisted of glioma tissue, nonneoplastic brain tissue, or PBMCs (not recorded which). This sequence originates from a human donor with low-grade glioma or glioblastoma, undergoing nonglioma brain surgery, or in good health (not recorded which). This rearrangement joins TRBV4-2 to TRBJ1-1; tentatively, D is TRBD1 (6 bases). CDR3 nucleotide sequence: TGTGCCAGCAGCCAAGATTGGGGGGCGAACACTGAAGCTTTCTTT. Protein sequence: CASSQDWGANTEAFF.